This TCR beta chain was retrieved from a study of T cell responses to AZD1222 COVID-19 vaccine. CDR3 length equals 12 residues. V was pared by 9 bases and J by 11 bases, with 12 bases of the junction left unmatched. Per germline, CDR1 LNHDA and CDR2 SQIVND (reference sequence). Concerning this clone: Its antigen remains unidentified.

Study results and caveats: Spike was spanned by vaccine-associated CD4 TCRs, which were dominant at 160-218 and 743-854.

TCRdb's copy holds only in-frame clones and misses some; the assay was immunoSEQ multiplex PCR. The sample includes 88,000 or so clones, approximately 91% seen only once; the top ten take 2.4%. The sample was peripheral blood, taken on day 0 of AZD1222 vaccination. This receptor was obtained from an adult in good health. This rearrangement joins TRBV19 to TRBJ1-1, with 7 nucleotides matching TRBD1. In nucleotides, the CDR3 is TGTGCCAGCCACGGGACAGCAAATTGGGCTTTCTTT. Amino acid sequence: CASHGTANWAFF.